This T cell receptor beta chain emerged from a study of cytomegalovirus exposure and HLA in healthy donors. Here immunoSEQ multiplex PCR was the method, and the copy in TCRdb shows in-frame clones only, minus some. The sample consists of under 200,000 clones, roughly 86% of them appearing once. V dropped 1 base and J dropped 2 bases, with 7 bases sitting between them. This CDR3 is 14 amino acids long. CDR1 and CDR2 (germline): SGHAT, FQDESV (reference sequence). Sequenced material: PBMCs. The V gene is TRBV11-1, the J gene TRBJ2-3, with D possibly matching TRBD1 (5 bases). This receptor was obtained from a woman younger than 30 in good health and CMV-seropositive. Written as DNA, the CDR3 is TGTGCCAGCAGCTTAGGACAGTCCACAGATACGCAGTATTTT. Protein sequence: CASSLGQSTDTQYF.